Here is one T cell receptor (beta chain) with its context. Its cognate antigen has yet to be identified. The data were taken from a study of T cell clusters in autoimmune cytopenias (dated by TCRdb to 2018 to 2020). Some background on the complete study: The median TRB sequencing depth was 51,575 reads per sample, and the median number of distinct TRB clonotypes was around 2,200 per sample. Alongside healthy, CLL and autoimmune hepatitis controls, autoimmune cytopenia patients had their peripheral blood TRB and IGH repertoires sequenced at active disease and again during treatment follow-up. The study aimed to test whether autoimmune cytopenia patients carry a disease-specific immune repertoire signature usable as a blood-based biomarker.

Each sample's TRB amplification started from roughly 270 ng of peripheral blood genomic DNA, which corresponds to tens of thousands of genome equivalents. Summary of the overall study and its limitations: Compared with active autoimmune hepatitis patients, healthy donors had almost three times as many exclusive TRB clusters, a finding consistent with an autoimmunity-wide signature. The cluster-lack signature was not seen for secondary cytopenia versus CLL, apparently masked by the dominant lymphoma-associated repertoire. TRB repertoire shifts, with less even repertoires observed in secondary cytopenia and CLL, were mostly attributed to lymphoma bias rather than autoimmunity. The GLIPH analysis suggested a lack of physiological T cell clusters in primary autoimmune cytopenia patients, since approximately 51 clusters were exclusive to healthy donors whereas about 18 were exclusive to patients. The T cell clusters were defined only in silico, and the functional role of the clusters still needed to be validated experimentally.

Taken from the germline V gene, the CDR1 and CDR2 loops are SGHRS and YFSETQ. The CDR3 spans 15 residues, from the cysteine through the phenylalanine. Only the protein sequence is given. TRB rearrangements were amplified by multiplex PCR following a touch-down protocol, with the TRB-A and TRB-B primer pools mixed in one tube. Illumina adapters and sample indices were attached to the amplicons through two consecutive PCR reactions using Phusion HS II polymerase. Amplicons were gel-purified with the NucleoSpin Gel and PCR Clean-up kit, then quantified by Qubit and quality-checked on an Agilent 2100 Bioanalyzer. Sequencing of the libraries was done on an Illumina MiSeq with 600-cycle, single-indexed, paired-end runs. The study's own analysis went as follows. MiXCR version 2.1.12 with the default MiXCR reference library was used to align and assemble TRB reads. A clone was defined by each unique CDR3 nucleotide sequence, and the analysis included only productive sequences supported by at least two reads. Alpha-parameterized diversity profiles (alpha 0 to 5), including the Shannon (alpha 1) and Simpson (alpha 2) indices, were computed with an R script to assess repertoire diversity. The tcR package was used to compute combinatorial TRB VJ usage, and cohorts were compared on this usage by principal component analysis with ade4. TCRbeta CDR3s were clustered with GLIPH on cohort pairs matched by age and read depth, and cluster frequencies were compared by Wilcoxon test. TCRdb reprocessed the public reads and reports one entry per CDR3 protein sequence, without DNA. It is TCRdb's table, rather than the study itself, that gives the V and J calls and clone size. This sample's table has entries for about 3,900 distinct CDR3 sequences. The top ten hold under 15% of the sample.

The rearrangement combines TRBV5-1 with TRBJ2-7. This receptor was taken from a human donor with an autoimmune cytopenia or autoimmune hepatitis (not recorded which). Source material: peripheral blood. CDR3 reads: CASSLEPGGSYEQYF. The reference TRBV5-1 and TRBJ2-7 proteins fill in what lies around the CDR3, so the full variable domain reads KAGVTQTPRYLIKTRGQQVTLSCSPISGHRSVSWYQQTPGQGLQFLFEYFSETQRNKGNFPGRFSGRQFSNSRSEMNVSTLELGDSALYLCASSLEPGGSYEQYFGPGTRLTVT.